This TCR beta chain was captured in a study of shared clonotypes between healthy human individuals. Per the germline V gene, CDR1 is SGHDT and CDR2 is YYEEEE. The CDR3 has 13 amino acids. V was trimmed by 6 bases and J by 7 bases, leaving 16 bases between them. The assay was immunoSEQ multiplex PCR, and TCRdb's table has in-frame clones only and misses some. Here the sample spans roughly 2.5 million clones, roughly nine tenths being singletons. Partitioning of CD4+ cells yielded a CD45RA+ naive subset and a CD45RA-negative memory subset. The receptor was isolated from a young man in good health. The chain uses TRBV5-6 and TRBJ2-5; perhaps D is TRBD1 or TRBD2 (5 bases each). Sample: naive CD4+ T cells sorted from blood. Subset given: CD45RA+ positively selected. The DNA of the CDR3 is TGTGCCAGCATCACCGGGACGTCGGGGACCCAGTACTTC. It is translated as CASITGTSGTQYF. Complete variable domain (other parts from reference TRBV5-6 and TRBJ2-5): DAGVTQSPTHLIKTRGQQVTLRCSPKSGHDTVSWYQQALGQGPQFIFQYYEEEERQRGNFPDRFSGHQFPNYSSELNVNALLLGDSALYLCASITGTSGTQYFGPGTRLLVL.